This TCR beta chain was identified in a study of blood T cell repertoires in COVID-19. Study background: Samples taken during acute and convalescent COVID-19 were collected in the United States, Italy and Spain. T cells, B-cell-depleted T cells, or PBMCs supplied cDNA or gDNA.

This clone was seen only a few times. This CDR3 region has 14 residues. Germline V gene data show CDR1 as SGHTA and CDR2 as FQGNSA. Trimming cost V 5 bases and J 6 bases; bases outside gene matches: 7. Original processing notes: Amplified reference gene primers provided the basis for estimating nucleated cell counts. Using immunoSEQ multiplex PCR, the repertoire was profiled, and TCRdb retains in-frame clones only, with some absent. That table furnishes V, J and clone size, whereas the DNA furnished D and trimming. The data contain about 210,000 clones, around 83% of them seen just once; the ten biggest clones take up 2.9%.

Specimen: peripheral blood. This TCR was sampled from a man over 45 with active or convalescent COVID-19. V is TRBV7-2 and J is TRBJ1-2, with TRBD1 matching over 9 bases. This CDR3 reads CASSVDRGRDGYTF. The CDR3 DNA sequence: TGTGCCAGCAGCGTAGACAGGGGGAGAGATGGCTACACCTTC. The full variable domain, with the rest looked up from reference TRBV7-2 and TRBJ1-2, is GAGVSQSPSNKVTEKGKDVELRCDPISGHTALYWYRQSLGQGLEFLIYFQGNSAPDKSGLPSDRFSAERTGGSVSTLTIQRTQQEDSAVYLCASSVDRGRDGYTFGSGTRLTVV.